Listed below are T cell receptor beta chains from one sample, sequenced in a study of blood T cells in healthy people across ages. TCRdb re-called the 5' RACE reads through MiXCR, storing one row per CDR3 protein. The table shows about 800,000 distinct CDR3 sequences, with about 62% occurring only once. Sequencing was performed on blood. These TCRs come from a man in his thirties or forties in good health. Both conserved end residues are part of each CDR3. D genes are given only for firm matches. Not every row has a clone size; where given, it reads once, few, many or a size class.

TRBJ2-5,TRBV15,few,TRBD1,TGTGCCACCAGCGGCCGGGACAGGGAAGAGACCCAGTACTTC,CATSGRDREETQYF
TRBJ2-3,TRBV6-4,.,TRBD1,TGTGCCAGCTCCGGACAGGGGCATTCAGATACGCAGTATTTT,CASSGQGHSDTQYF
TRBJ1-4,TRBV2,.,.,TGTGCCAGCAGTGAAATAGAGGGGGGCTCGGGAAAACTGTTTTTT,CASSEIEGGSGKLFF
TRBJ2-7,TRBV4-3,.,.,TGCGCCAGCAGCCAAGATCAGGACAGTTCCTACGAGCAGTACTTC,CASSQDQDSSYEQYF
TRBJ2-7,TRBV28,once,.,TGTGCCAGTGGAAGTGGGGCTCACTACGAGCAGTACTTC,CASGSGAHYEQYF
TRBJ2-1,TRBV7-9,.,.,TGTGCCAGCGTCAGAGGGGGGGGTGAGCAGTTCTTC,CASVRGGGEQFF
TRBJ2-1,TRBV6-5,few,.,TGTGCCAGCAGTACGACCCCACTGTTCTCCTACAATGAGCAGTTCTTC,CASSTTPLFSYNEQFF
TRBJ2-5,TRBV30,.,.,TGTGCCTGGAGTTTTAGCTCTCCGGTGGAGCAGTACTTC,CAWSFSSPVEQYF
TRBJ1-5,TRBV6-2/TRBV6-3,.,.,TGTGCCAGCAGTGACTCCTGGGATCAGCCCCAGCATTTT,CASSDSWDQPQHF
TRBJ2-5,TRBV7-2,.,TRBD2,TGTGCCAGCAGCTTCAGCGGGACCGGGGAGACCCAGTACTTC,CASSFSGTGETQYF
TRBJ2-5,TRBV20-1,.,TRBD2,TGCAGTCCACAAGGGACTAGCGGGGGGGAGACCCAGTACTTC,CSPQGTSGGETQYF
TRBJ1-2,TRBV29-1,.,.,TGCAGCGGATTTCTCGAGTATGGCTACACCTTC,CSGFLEYGYTF
TRBJ2-7,TRBV3-1,.,.,TGTGCCAGCAGCCAAGATTACAATTTCTACGAGCAGTACTTC,CASSQDYNFYEQYF
TRBJ2-3,TRBV5-1,.,.,TGCGCCAGCAGCCGGGGGACCAAGGATACGCAGTATTTT,CASSRGTKDTQYF
TRBJ2-2,TRBV27,once,.,TGTGCCAGCAGTGTAAGTTTGGTCGAGGAGCTGTTTTTT,CASSVSLVEELFF
TRBJ1-5,TRBV29-1,.,TRBD1,TGCAGCGTTTTACCCGGGACAGGCAATCAGCCCCAGCATTTT,CSVLPGTGNQPQHF
TRBJ2-1,TRBV6-5,once,TRBD1,TGTGCCAGCAGTTTCGGACAGGGACCTGGGAATGAGCAGTTCTTC,CASSFGQGPGNEQFF
TRBJ1-2,TRBV29-1,.,TRBD1,TGCAGCGTTGGACAGGGGGCAGTTGGCTACACCTTC,CSVGQGAVGYTF
TRBJ2-7,TRBV10-3,once,TRBD2,TGTGCCATCAGAGGACTAGCGGGAGGTGGTTTCTACGAGCAGTACTTC,CAIRGLAGGGFYEQYF
TRBJ2-7,TRBV15,.,TRBD2,TGTGCCACCAGCAGAGGGGCTCTTTGGGCTAGCGGGACGTACGAGCAGTACTTC,CATSRGALWASGTYEQYF
TRBJ2-7,TRBV20-1,.,.,TGCAGTGCCACCGACGACACCTACGAGCAGTACTTC,CSATDDTYEQYF
TRBJ1-2,TRBV3-1,.,.,TGTGCCAGCAGCCAAGGGCCAGGGAACTATGGCTACACCTTC,CASSQGPGNYGYTF
TRBJ2-1,TRBV9,few,.,TGTGCCAGCAGCCCCAGGGTAACGCATAGCTCCTACAATGAGCAGTTCTTC,CASSPRVTHSSYNEQFF
TRBJ2-3,TRBV6-6,few,.,TGTGCCAGCAGTTACGCACGCACAGATACGCAGTATTTT,CASSYARTDTQYF
TRBJ1-2,TRBV12-3/TRBV12-4,.,TRBD1,TGTGCCAGCAGTTATGAGACAGGGGGTAAAGGCTACACCTTC,CASSYETGGKGYTF
TRBJ2-7,TRBV20-1,.,TRBD2,TGCAGTGCCGAAAAAAGCGGGAGGGGAAACGAGCAGTACTTC,CSAEKSGRGNEQYF
TRBJ2-2,TRBV6-6,.,TRBD2,TGTGCCAGCATCTCCGGGGGGACGAACACCGGGGAGCTGTTTTTT,CASISGGTNTGELFF
TRBJ1-2,TRBV29-1,few,.,TGCAGCGTTGCGGGTACGGGCTATGGCTACACCTTC,CSVAGTGYGYTF
TRBJ2-3,TRBV27,.,.,TGTGCCAGCAAAACAACGGGTACGCAGTATTTT,CASKTTGTQYF
TRBJ1-4,TRBV27,.,.,TGTGCCAGCAGTTCCACAGGGATCAGTGAAAAACTGTTTTTT,CASSSTGISEKLFF
TRBJ2-3,TRBV7-2,few,TRBD2,TGTGCCAGCAGCTTAGGTGGACTAGCAGGAGATACGCAGTATTTT,CASSLGGLAGDTQYF
TRBJ2-1,TRBV15,.,.,TGTGCCACCAGCAGAACTCAAGAGACCCAGTTCTTC,CATSRTQETQFF
TRBJ1-2,TRBV2,.,TRBD1,TGTGCCAGCGGGACAGCCTATGGCTACACCTTC,CASGTAYGYTF
TRBJ2-7,TRBV28,few,TRBD1,TGTGCCAGCAGTTTTCGGGACAGGTTCTACGAGCAGTACTTC,CASSFRDRFYEQYF
TRBJ2-3,TRBV9,.,.,TGTGCCAGCAGCCGCCCAGGAGGGGTCGCAGATACGCAGTATTTT,CASSRPGGVADTQYF
TRBJ1-5,TRBV7-2,.,.,TGTGCCAGCAGCTCAGGGGCGGGGCAGCCCCAGCATTTT,CASSSGAGQPQHF
TRBJ1-1,TRBV9,.,.,TGTGCCAGCAGCGTTACAGTGAACACTGAAGCTTTCTTT,CASSVTVNTEAFF
TRBJ2-7,TRBV13,.,TRBD1,TGTGCCAGCAGCCTAACGGGACAGGGGGCCTCCTACGAGCAGTACTTC,CASSLTGQGASYEQYF
TRBJ2-4,TRBV6-6,.,TRBD1,TGTGCCAGCAGTTCCCGGGACAGGGGGACCAGTCAGTACTTC,CASSSRDRGTSQYF
TRBJ2-3,TRBV7-9,.,TRBD2,TGTGCCAGCAGCTTAAATAGCGGGGTCACAGATACGCAGTATTTT,CASSLNSGVTDTQYF
TRBJ2-3,TRBV29-1,once,TRBD1,TGCAGCGTTGAAACAGGGGGCGGAGATACGCAGTATTTT,CSVETGGGDTQYF
TRBJ1-1,TRBV6-5,.,TRBD1,TGTGCCAGCAGTTACTCGCAGTTCGGCCGGGGTCAGGGGGTGACTGAAGCTTTCTTT,CASSYSQFGRGQGVTEAFF
TRBJ2-4,TRBV6-1,few,TRBD2,TGTGCCAGCAGGACACCCTCCGGGACTAGCGGGAGGGAAGCCAAAAACATTCAGTACTTC,CASRTPSGTSGREAKNIQYF
TRBJ2-1,TRBV12-5,.,.,TGTGCTAGTGGGGGTCTTCCAAACCCCACTACTTACAATGAGCAGTTCTTC,CASGGLPNPTTYNEQFF
TRBJ2-6,TRBV2,few,.,TGTGCCAGCAAGAGGGACGGCAACTCTGGGGCCAACGTCCTGACTTTC,CASKRDGNSGANVLTF
TRBJ2-7,TRBV15,.,.,TGTGCCACCAGCAGAGATCCCCCAGAGACGGGGAGCTCCTACGAGCAGTACTTC,CATSRDPPETGSSYEQYF
TRBJ1-2,TRBV7-9,few,.,TGTGCCAGCAGCCTGCTCTGGTTAGACTATGGCTACACCTTC,CASSLLWLDYGYTF
TRBJ2-5,TRBV7-2,.,.,TGTGCCAGCAGCCCCCTCCCAGGGGTTCAAGAGACCCAGTACTTC,CASSPLPGVQETQYF
TRBJ2-1,TRBV5-1,.,.,TGCGCCAGCAGCACCACCGTGGGGGCAACCTACAATGAGCAGTTCTTC,CASSTTVGATYNEQFF
TRBJ2-1,TRBV11-2,.,TRBD2,TGTGCCAGCAGCTTAGGTGGGGCGGGGACTACGTACAATGAGCAGTTCTTC,CASSLGGAGTTYNEQFF
TRBJ2-5,TRBV5-1,.,.,TGCGCCAGCAGCTTGGGCCAGGGCGGGTTTAGCCAAGAGACCCAGTACTTC,CASSLGQGGFSQETQYF
TRBJ2-5,TRBV6-5,.,.,TGTGCCAGCAGTCGCGGGGGCCCCGAAGAGACCCAGTACTTC,CASSRGGPEETQYF
TRBJ1-1,TRBV5-6,few,.,TGTGCCAGCAGCTTGGCGGGACGAACGAACACTGAAGCTTTCTTT,CASSLAGRTNTEAFF
TRBJ2-5,TRBV5-1,few,.,TGCGCCAGCAGCTTGAGCCCCAATGTACGGAGCGAAGAGACCCAGTACTTC,CASSLSPNVRSEETQYF
TRBJ1-5,TRBV29-1,few,.,TGCAGCGTGAGGGGCGGTAGCAATCAGCCCCAGCATTTT,CSVRGGSNQPQHF
TRBJ2-1,TRBV15,.,TRBD1,TGTGCCACCAGCAGAGTCCGGGACAGGGTACCCCGATTGTTCTTC,CATSRVRDRVPRLFF